The T cell receptor beta chain described here comes from a study of blood T cell repertoires in COVID-19. Study-level information: Researchers got acute and convalescent COVID-19 samples from the United States, Italy and Spain.

Produced via immunoSEQ multiplex PCR; TCRdb's table is partial and in-frame only. Here the sample spans more than 90,000 clones, 86% being singletons. The sequencing input was peripheral blood. The receptor was isolated from a man between 70 and 80 years old who had recovered from COVID-19.

The DNA of the CDR3 is TGTGCCAGCAGTTTATCAGGGGTTGGTGGCTACACCTTC. Translated: CASSLSGVGGYTF. The chain recombines TRBV28 with TRBJ1-2, with D perhaps matching TRBD1 (6 bases). Germline CDR1 and CDR2: MDHEN and SYDVKM. V was cut by 1 base and J by 7 bases, with 10 bases left in between. The CDR3 extends over 13 amino acids.